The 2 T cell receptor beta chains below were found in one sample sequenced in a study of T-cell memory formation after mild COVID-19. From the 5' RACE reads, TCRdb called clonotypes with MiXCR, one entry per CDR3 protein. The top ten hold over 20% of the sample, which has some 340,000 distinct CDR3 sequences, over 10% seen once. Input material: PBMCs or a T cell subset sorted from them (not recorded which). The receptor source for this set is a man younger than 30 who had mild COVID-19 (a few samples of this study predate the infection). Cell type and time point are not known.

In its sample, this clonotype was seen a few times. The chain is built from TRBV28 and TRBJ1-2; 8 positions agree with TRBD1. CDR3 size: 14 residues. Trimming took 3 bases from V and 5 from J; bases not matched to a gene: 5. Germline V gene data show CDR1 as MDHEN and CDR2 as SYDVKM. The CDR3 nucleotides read TGTGCCAGCAGTTTGGACAGGGTTAAGTATGGCTACACCTTC. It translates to CASSLDRVKYGYTF.

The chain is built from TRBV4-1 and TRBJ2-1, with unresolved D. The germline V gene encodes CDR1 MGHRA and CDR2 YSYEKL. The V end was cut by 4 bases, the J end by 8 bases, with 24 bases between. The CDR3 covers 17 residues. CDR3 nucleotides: TGCGCCAGCAGCCGCCACCGGACCGATATGGCGGCCGATGAGCAGTTCTTC. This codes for CASSRHRTDMAADEQFF.